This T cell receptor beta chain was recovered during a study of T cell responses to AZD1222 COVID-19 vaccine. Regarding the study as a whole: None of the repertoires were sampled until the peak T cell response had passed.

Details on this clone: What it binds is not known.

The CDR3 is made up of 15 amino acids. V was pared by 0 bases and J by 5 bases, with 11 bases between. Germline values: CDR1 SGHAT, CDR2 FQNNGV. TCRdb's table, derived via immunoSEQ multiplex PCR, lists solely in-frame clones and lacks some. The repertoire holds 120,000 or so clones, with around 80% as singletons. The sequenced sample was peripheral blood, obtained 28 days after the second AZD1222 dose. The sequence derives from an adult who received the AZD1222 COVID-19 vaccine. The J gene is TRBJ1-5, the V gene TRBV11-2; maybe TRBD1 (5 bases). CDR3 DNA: TGTGCCAGCAGCTTAGATTGGAGGGGTGATCAGCCCCAGCATTTT. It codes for CASSLDWRGDQPQHF.